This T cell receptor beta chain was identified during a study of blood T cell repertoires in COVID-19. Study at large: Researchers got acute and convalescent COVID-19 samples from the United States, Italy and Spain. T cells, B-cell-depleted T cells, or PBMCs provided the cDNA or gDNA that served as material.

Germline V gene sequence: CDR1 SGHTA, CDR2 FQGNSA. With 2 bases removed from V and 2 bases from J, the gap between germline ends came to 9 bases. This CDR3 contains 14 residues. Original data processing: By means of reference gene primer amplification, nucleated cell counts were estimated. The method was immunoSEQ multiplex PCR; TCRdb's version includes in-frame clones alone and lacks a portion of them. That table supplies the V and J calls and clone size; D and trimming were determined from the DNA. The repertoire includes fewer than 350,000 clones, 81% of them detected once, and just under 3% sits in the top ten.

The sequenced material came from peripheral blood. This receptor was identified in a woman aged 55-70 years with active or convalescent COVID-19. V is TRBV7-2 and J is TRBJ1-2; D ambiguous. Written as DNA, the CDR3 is TGTGCCAGCAGCTTACCCAGGCAGAACTATGGCTACACCTTC. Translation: CASSLPRQNYGYTF.